This T cell receptor beta chain appears in the sequencing data of a study of memory CD4+ T cells and cytomegalovirus serostatus. Across the whole study: Of the healthy Belgian adults, 9 were CMV seropositive and 20 to 30 seronegative.

Single viable CD3+CD4+CD8-CD45RO+ cells were sorted as the memory CD4+ T cells. The table came from immunoSEQ multiplex PCR; TCRdb's copy has only in-frame clones and leaves some out. The data contain 45,000 to 60,000 clones, 60% to 80% of them singletons. Per the germline V gene, CDR1 is SEHNR and CDR2 is FQNEAQ (reference sequence). V lost 1 base to trimming and J lost 1 base, with 10 bases between them. The CDR3 runs to 15 residues. This clonotype was sampled from an adult in good health and CMV-seropositive. Sequencing used memory CD4+ T cells from blood. The rearrangement joins TRBV7-9 to TRBJ1-1; D perhaps matches TRBD1 (6 bases). CDR3 in DNA: TGTGCCAGCAGCTTAGAGGGGGGATGGAACACTGAAGCTTTCTTT. Residues: CASSLEGGWNTEAFF.